Listed below are T cell receptor beta chains from one sample, sequenced in a study of blood T cells in healthy people across ages. Via MiXCR, TCRdb re-called the 5' RACE reads, giving one row per CDR3 protein. This sample has 800,000 or so distinct CDR3 sequences, with around a quarter found just once. This sample also appeared in a second study, on T cells of mothers and their children.

The source material was blood. These receptors were taken from a boy aged 5-17 years in good health. CDR3s include the opening cysteine and the closing phenylalanine or tryptophan.

>TRBJ1-2|TRBV4-3
CASSQDRGQNYGYTF
>TRBJ2-7|TRBV6-2/TRBV6-3
CASREQGASYEQYF
>TRBJ2-5|TRBV7-9
CASSREGGTQYF
>TRBJ2-7|TRBV5-1
CASRDRGNEQYF
>TRBJ2-1|TRBV4-1
CASRVLWDIEPSSYNEQFF
>TRBJ2-3|TRBV5-1
CASTGMGSITDTQYF
>NA|TRBV6-2/TRBV6-3
CASSTYSSGGFYEQYF
>TRBJ1-1|TRBV2
CASRPDRERRAFF
>TRBJ1-3|TRBV4-3
CASSQDRGQGNTIYF
>TRBJ2-1|TRBV7-3
CASSLMAGEGNEQFF
>TRBJ1-1|TRBV4-3
CASSQDRTDFEAFF
>TRBJ2-5|TRBV10-3
CAISDPTSGWETQYF
>TRBJ1-4|TRBV7-9
CASSLTPEGEKLFF
>TRBJ1-1|TRBV28
CASSAGGSVNTEAFF
>TRBJ2-2|TRBV6-5
CASSYSSRLDNTGELFF
>TRBJ2-2|TRBV5-1
CASSPSRTNTGELFF
>TRBJ2-7|TRBV7-2
CASSIQGVGNEQYF
>TRBJ1-2|TRBV5-1
CASSPGVAGGYGYTF
>TRBJ2-7|TRBV25-1
CASSVTGQSYEQYF
>TRBJ2-3|TRBV6-2/TRBV6-3
CASSYFLAGARTDTQYF
>TRBJ2-1|TRBV20-1
CSAESLAGVGNEQFF
>TRBJ2-3|TRBV28
CASSFISDRFSRGDTQYF
>TRBJ2-5|TRBV19
CASSTAAWETQYF
>NA|TRBV28
CASSLRLASGEQFF
>TRBJ2-5|TRBV27
CASSPFDRGPGTQYF
>TRBJ2-5|TRBV5-1
CASSAWTGEETQYF
>TRBJ2-7|TRBV27
CASSFYRNFPWVHEQYF
>TRBJ1-4|TRBV4-3
CASSQDGPGTGDEKLFF